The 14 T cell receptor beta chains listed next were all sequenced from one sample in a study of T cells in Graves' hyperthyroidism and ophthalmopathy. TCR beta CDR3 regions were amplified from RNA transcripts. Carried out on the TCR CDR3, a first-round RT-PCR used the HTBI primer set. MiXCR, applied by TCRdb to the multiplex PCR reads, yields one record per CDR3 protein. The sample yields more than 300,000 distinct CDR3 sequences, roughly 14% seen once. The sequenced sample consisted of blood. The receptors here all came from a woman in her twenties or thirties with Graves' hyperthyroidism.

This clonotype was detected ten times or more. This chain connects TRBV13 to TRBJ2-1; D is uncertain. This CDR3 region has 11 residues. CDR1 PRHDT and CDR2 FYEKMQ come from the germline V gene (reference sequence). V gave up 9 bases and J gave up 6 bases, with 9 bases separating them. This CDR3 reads CASQEGNEQFF. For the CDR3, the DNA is TGTGCCAGTCAAGAAGGCAATGAGCAGTTCTTC.

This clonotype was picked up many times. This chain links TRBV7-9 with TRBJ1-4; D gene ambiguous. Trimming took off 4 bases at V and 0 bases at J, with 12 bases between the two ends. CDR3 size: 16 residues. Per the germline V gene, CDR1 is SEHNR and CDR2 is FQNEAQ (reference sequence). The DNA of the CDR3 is TGTGCCAGCAGCTCCTCTGGACGGGCAACTAATGAAAAACTGTTTTTT. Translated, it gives CASSSSGRATNEKLFF.

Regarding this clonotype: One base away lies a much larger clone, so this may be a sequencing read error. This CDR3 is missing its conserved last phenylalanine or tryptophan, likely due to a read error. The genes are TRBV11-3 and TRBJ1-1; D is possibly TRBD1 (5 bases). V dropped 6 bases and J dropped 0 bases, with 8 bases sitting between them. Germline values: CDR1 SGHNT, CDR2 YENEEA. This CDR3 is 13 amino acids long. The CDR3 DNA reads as TGTGCCAGCAGTGGACATTTGAACACTGAAGCTTTCCTT. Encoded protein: CASSGHLNTEAFL.

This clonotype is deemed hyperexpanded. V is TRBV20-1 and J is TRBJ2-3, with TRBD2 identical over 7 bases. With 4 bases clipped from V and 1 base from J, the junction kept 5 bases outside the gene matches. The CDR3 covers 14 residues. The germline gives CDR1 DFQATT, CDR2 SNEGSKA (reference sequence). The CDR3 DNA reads TGCAGTGCTATGCCCCTAGCGGGCACAGATACGCAGTATTTT. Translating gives CSAMPLAGTDTQYF.

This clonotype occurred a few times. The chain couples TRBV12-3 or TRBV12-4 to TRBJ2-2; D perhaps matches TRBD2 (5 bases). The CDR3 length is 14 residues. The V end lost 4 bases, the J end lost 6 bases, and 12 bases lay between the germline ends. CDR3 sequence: CASSSGKRSGELFF. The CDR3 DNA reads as TGTGCCAGCAGTTCGGGGAAGAGGTCCGGGGAGCTGTTTTTT.

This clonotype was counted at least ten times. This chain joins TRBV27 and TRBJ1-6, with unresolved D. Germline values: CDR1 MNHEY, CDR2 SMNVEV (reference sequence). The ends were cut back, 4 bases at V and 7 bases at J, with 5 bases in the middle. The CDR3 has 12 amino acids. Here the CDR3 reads CASSSRNSPLHF. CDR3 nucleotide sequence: TGTGCCAGCAGTTCGAGGAATTCACCCCTCCACTTT.

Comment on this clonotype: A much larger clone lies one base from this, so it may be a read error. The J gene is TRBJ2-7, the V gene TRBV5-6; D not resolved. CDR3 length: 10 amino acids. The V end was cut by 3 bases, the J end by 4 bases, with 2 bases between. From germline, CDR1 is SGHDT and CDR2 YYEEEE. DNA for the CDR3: TGTGCCAGCAGCTGTTACGAGCAGTACTTC. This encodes CASSCYEQYF.

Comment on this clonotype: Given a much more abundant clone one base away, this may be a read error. In DNA form, the CDR3 reads TGCAGTGCTGAGGGAGGGGACTACAGCACAGATACGCAGTATTTT. Translation: CSAEGGDYSTDTQYF. The J gene is TRBJ2-3, the V gene TRBV20-1; 7 bases fit TRBD2. The CDR3 sequence is 15 residues long. CDR1 and CDR2 from the germline V gene are DFQATT and SNEGSKA (reference sequence). With V trimmed by 5 bases and J by 0 bases, 8 bases remained unmatched.

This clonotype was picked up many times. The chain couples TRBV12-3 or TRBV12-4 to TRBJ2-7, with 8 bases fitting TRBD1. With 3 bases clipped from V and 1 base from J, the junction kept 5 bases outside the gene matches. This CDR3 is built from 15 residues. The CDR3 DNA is TGTGCCAGCAGTTTCGGACAGGGTCTTTCCTACGAGCAGTACTTC. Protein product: CASSFGQGLSYEQYF.

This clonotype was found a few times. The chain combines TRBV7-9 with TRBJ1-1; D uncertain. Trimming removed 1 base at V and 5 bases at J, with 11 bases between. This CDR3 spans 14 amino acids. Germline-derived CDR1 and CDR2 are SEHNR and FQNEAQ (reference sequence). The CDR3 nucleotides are TGTGCCAGCAGCTTAGTCTGGGGTGGTACTGAAGCTTTCTTT. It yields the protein CASSLVWGGTEAFF.

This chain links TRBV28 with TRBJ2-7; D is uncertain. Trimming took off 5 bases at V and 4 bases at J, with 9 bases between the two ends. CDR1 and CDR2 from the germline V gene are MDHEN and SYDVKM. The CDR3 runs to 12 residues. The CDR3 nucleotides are TGTGCCAGCAGTCCCCCTTATTACGAGCAGTACTTC. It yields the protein CASSPPYYEQYF.

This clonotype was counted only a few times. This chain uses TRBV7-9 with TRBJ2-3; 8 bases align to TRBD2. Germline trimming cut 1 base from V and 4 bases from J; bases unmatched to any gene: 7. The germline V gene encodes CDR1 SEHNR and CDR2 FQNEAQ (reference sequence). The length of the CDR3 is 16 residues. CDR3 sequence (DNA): TGTGCCAGCAGCTTAGGTTCCGCGGGAGGTGCAGATACGCAGTATTTT. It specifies CASSLGSAGGADTQYF.

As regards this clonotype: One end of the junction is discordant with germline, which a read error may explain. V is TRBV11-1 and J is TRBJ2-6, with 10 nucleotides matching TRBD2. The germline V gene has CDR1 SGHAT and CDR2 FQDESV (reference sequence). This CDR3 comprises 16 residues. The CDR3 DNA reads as TGTGCCGGCAGCCAATCTAGCGGGAGCGGGGCCAACGTCCTGACTTTC. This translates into CAGSQSSGSGANVLTF.

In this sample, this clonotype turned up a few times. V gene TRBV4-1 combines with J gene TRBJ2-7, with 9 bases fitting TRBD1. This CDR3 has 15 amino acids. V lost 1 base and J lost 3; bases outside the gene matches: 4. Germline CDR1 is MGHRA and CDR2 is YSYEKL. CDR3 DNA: TGCGCCAGCAGCCAAGCCGGGACAGGGCGCTACGAGCAGTACTTC. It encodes CASSQAGTGRYEQYF.